This T cell receptor beta chain was found in a study of blood T cell repertoires in COVID-19. For the study at large: Samples taken during acute and convalescent COVID-19 were collected in the United States, Italy and Spain.

Sequencing was performed with immunoSEQ multiplex PCR; in TCRdb, only in-frame clones are kept and a portion is missing. The sample holds some 96,000 clones, approximately 93% seen once. Sequencing was carried out using peripheral blood. The sequence was obtained from a man aged 50-60 years with active COVID-19.

CDR3 nucleotides: TGTGCCACCAGTGATTTGGGGACAGGGAATTTAGATACGCAGTATTTT. This encodes CATSDLGTGNLDTQYF. The chain employs TRBV24-1 and TRBJ2-3; TRBD1 matches at 9 bases. Trimming took 0 bases from V and 5 from J; bases not matched to a gene: 5. CDR1 is KGHDR and CDR2 is SFDVKD in the germline V gene. CDR3 length: 16 residues.